These 3 T cell receptor beta chains came from one sample sequenced in a study of cytomegalovirus exposure and HLA in healthy donors. Vbeta (60) and Jbeta (13) primers were used in the PCR. Libraries were prepared by immunoSEQ multiplex PCR; TCRdb keeps only in-frame clonotypes and omits some of them. The sample holds roughly 160,000 clones; approximately 77% are singletons and the top ten take less than 3%. Sample: PBMCs. These receptors all stem from a female donor in good health and CMV-seronegative.

The chain combines TRBV2 with TRBJ2-3; TRBD1 aligns across 9 bases. Trimming took 7 bases from V and 0 from J; bases not matched to a gene: 5. The CDR3 is 15 amino acids. Germline V lookup: CDR1 SNHLY, CDR2 FYNNEI. Written as DNA, the CDR3 is TGTGCCAGCACCCAGGGGACAGGGAGCACAGATACGCAGTATTTT. Translation: CASTQGTGSTDTQYF.

The rearrangement links TRBV6-6 to TRBJ2-5; 8 bases fit TRBD1. The J call could be wrong; TRBJ2-7 is a better fit for the DNA end. CDR1 is MNHNY, CDR2 SVGAGI, per germline (reference sequence). The CDR3 runs to 15 residues. CDR3 sequence reads: CASTKGGTGPYEQYF. The DNA for the CDR3 is TGTGCCAGCACTAAGGGCGGGACAGGCCCCTACGAGCAGTACTTC.

The chain couples TRBV7-2 to TRBJ2-3; the D gene is possibly TRBD2 (6 bases). The length of the CDR3 is 16 residues. V lost 7 bases and J lost 0, with 17 bases in between. The germline V gene has CDR1 SGHTA and CDR2 FQGNSA. CDR3 region: CASTTVGGVSTDTQYF. The CDR3 DNA is TGTGCCAGCACCACCGTGGGAGGCGTGAGCACAGATACGCAGTATTTT.